A single sample gave rise to the 10 T cell receptor beta chains below, sequenced in a study of blood T cells in healthy people across ages. Combining a sample-barcoded 5' primer with a J-beta primer mix, a second PCR ran for roughly 7 to 12 cycles. TCRdb re-called the 5' RACE reads through MiXCR, storing one row per CDR3 protein. The sample contains over 600,000 distinct CDR3 sequences, around 41% of which appear only once. Input material: blood. The receptors come from an elderly man in good health.

This chain links TRBV3-1 with TRBJ1-2; TRBD1 matches at 10 bases. The CDR3 has 16 amino acids. The V gene end was trimmed by 0 bases and the J gene end by 7 bases; junction bases not matched to a gene: 8. Germline assignment: CDR1 LGHDT and CDR2 YNNKEL (reference sequence). The chain's CDR3 is CASSQEGQGHQLGYTF. The CDR3 bases are TGTGCCAGCAGCCAAGAGGGACAGGGGCACCAACTTGGCTACACCTTC.

The V gene is TRBV5-1, the J gene TRBJ2-5; no clear D. The CDR3 consists of 14 residues. Trimming took 0 bases from V and 1 from J, leaving 7 bases between them. The germline gives CDR1 SGHRS, CDR2 YFSETQ. CDR3 nucleotides: TGCGCCAGCAGCTTGGCCCCGGGCCAAGAGACCCAGTACTTC. This translates into CASSLAPGQETQYF.

This clonotype was seen only a few times. CDR3 residues: CAISGRINSGTEKLFF. CDR3 DNA sequence: TGTGCCATCAGTGGTCGGATCAACTCTGGGACGGAAAAACTGTTTTTT. This rearrangement joins TRBV10-3 to TRBJ1-4; tentative D call: TRBD1 (5 bases). The germline V gene encodes CDR1 ENHRY and CDR2 SYGVKD. The CDR3 loop spans 16 amino acids. V lost 4 bases and J lost 8, with 20 bases in between.

This chain uses TRBV6-5 with TRBJ2-1, with D possibly TRBD2 on 6 matching bases. The DNA end favors TRBJ2-7, so the J call may be wrong. Germline V CDR1 and CDR2: MNHEY, SVGAGI. The CDR3 loop spans 14 amino acids. CDR3 DNA sequence: TGTGCCACCAGGAGCGGGTCCTCCTACAATGAGCAGTACTTC. Its translation is CATRSGSSYNEQYF.

In its sample, this clonotype was seen a few times. The rearrangement uses TRBV6-5 and TRBJ1-1, with D possibly being TRBD1 (5 bases). The CDR3 is 13 residues long. Trimming took off 8 bases at V and 1 base at J, with 11 bases between the two ends. Looked up from germline, CDR1 is MNHEY and CDR2 is SVGAGI. CDR3 region: CASGRGENTEAFF. The CDR3, as DNA: TGTGCCAGCGGTCGGGGCGAGAACACTGAAGCTTTCTTT.

On this clonotype itself: A much larger clone sits a single nucleotide away, making a read error possible. The gene calls are TRBV15 and TRBJ2-5; D is undetermined. The DNA end is more similar to TRBJ2-7, so the J call may be wrong. CDR3 length equals 13 residues. Germline-derived CDR1 and CDR2 are LNHNV and YYDKDF (reference sequence). This chain's CDR3 is CATSKVSGYEQYF. CDR3 coding DNA: TGTGCCACCAGCAAAGTATCAGGCTACGAGCAGTACTTC.

The chain carries TRBV28 and TRBJ2-5; TRBD1 aligns across 8 bases. From germline, CDR1 is MDHEN and CDR2 SYDVKM. CDR3 length equals 15 residues. V dropped 5 bases and J dropped 11; count of bases not matched to a gene: 16. CDR3 in amino acids: CASSLPTGDHNEQYF. The CDR3 DNA reads as TGTGCCAGCAGTCTGCCGACAGGGGATCACAATGAGCAGTACTTC.

This clonotype appeared many times. The rearrangement joins TRBV12-3 or TRBV12-4 to TRBJ2-1; weak D call: TRBD1 (5 bases). Between the trimmed V and J ends, which lost 1 base and 3 bases, there was a span of 10 bases. This CDR3 is built from 15 residues. In DNA, the CDR3 is TGTGCCAGCAGTTTAGGAAGGGGCCTCTACAATGAGCAGTTCTTC. Protein: CASSLGRGLYNEQFF.

The chain joins TRBV5-1 to TRBJ2-5; possible D gene TRBD2, 5 bases. There are 15 residues in the CDR3. Trimming pared 0 bases from V and 3 bases from J, leaving 12 bases between. Germline values: CDR1 SGHRS, CDR2 YFSETQ. DNA for the CDR3: TGCGCCAGCAGCTTGGCCGGGGAAATAGAAGAGACCCAGTACTTC. Protein product: CASSLAGEIEETQYF.

The chain uses TRBV20-1 and TRBJ2-5; 7 nucleotides agree with TRBD1. Germline trimming cut 5 bases from V and 11 bases from J; bases unmatched to any gene: 14. Germline lookup yields CDR1 DFQATT and CDR2 SNEGSKA (reference sequence). The CDR3 contains 13 residues. The CDR3 is CSAPDRVTNEQYF. The CDR3 DNA reads as TGCAGTGCTCCAGACAGGGTTACTAATGAGCAGTACTTC.